The present entry profiles one T cell receptor (beta chain) with its context. Its antigen is unidentified. This sample is drawn from a study of post-analysis software for immune sequencing data. Prepared libraries of TCR beta cDNA carried unique molecular identifiers. TCRdb re-called the PCR reads with MiXCR, one entry per CDR3 protein. The sample has fewer than 850,000 distinct CDR3 sequences; 25% to 30% are singletons. Study findings and constraints: Patients showed TRBV5-6, TRBV5-1 and TRBV20-1 among several TRBV segments more frequent than in controls. The F measure placed samples prepared in the same batch into strongly shared clusters. Comparison with controls showed significantly lower normalized Chao1 diversity in multiple sclerosis patients.

Germline-derived CDR1 and CDR2 are MNHEY and SVGEGT. Trimming shortened V by 6 bases and J by 0 bases, and 12 bases separated the two germline ends. The CDR3 totals 15 residues. This TCR was recovered from a girl aged 5 to 17 with multiple sclerosis. The chain joins TRBV6-2 or TRBV6-3 to TRBJ1-5; no reliable D call. Sequencing was performed on blood. CDR3 DNA sequence: TGTGCCAGCAGGACCTCTGGCGGTAGCAATCAGCCCCAGCATTTT. As protein: CASRTSGGSNQPQHF.